Presented here are 17 T cell receptor beta chains from one specimen sequenced in a study of T cells after yellow fever vaccination. MiXCR was run by TCRdb on the 5' RACE reads, yielding one entry per CDR3 protein. Found here are 300,000 to 400,000 distinct CDR3 sequences, approximately 12% of them singletons; the top ten hold about 3%. The sequencing used CD4+ T cells sorted from PBMCs, collected 15 days after the yellow fever booster vaccination. The receptors were sampled from a young man who received the YFV17D yellow fever vaccine.

This rearrangement joins TRBV6-6 to TRBJ2-5, with D possibly being TRBD2 (6 bases). The V and J ends lost 8 bases and 4 bases respectively, with 14 bases between them. CDR3 length equals 13 residues. Germline CDR1 MNHNY, CDR2 SVGAGI (reference sequence). CDR3 residues: CASLSGVGETQYF. In DNA, the CDR3 is TGTGCCAGCTTGTCGGGGGTCGGAGAGACCCAGTACTTC.

This clonotype was seen a handful of times. This rearrangement joins TRBV2 to TRBJ1-5; no firm D call. The length of the CDR3 is 15 residues. V lost 2 bases to trimming and J lost 0 bases, with 8 bases between them. From germline, CDR1 is SNHLY and CDR2 FYNNEI. This CDR3 is CASSELGVSNQPQHF. CDR3 DNA: TGTGCCAGCAGTGAATTAGGCGTTAGCAATCAGCCCCAGCATTTT.

As for this clonotype: Its ends do not fully match the called genes, so a read error is possible. J is TRBJ2-1 and V is TRBV7-7; no clear D gene. The length of the CDR3 is 13 residues. The germline V gene encodes CDR1 SSHAT and CDR2 FNYEAQ (reference sequence). CDR3 residues: CASSPSAYNEQFF. As DNA, the CDR3 is TGTGCTAGCAGCCCCTCGGCCTACAATGAGCAGTTCTTC. The complete variable domain, with remaining parts taken from reference TRBV7-7 and TRBJ2-1, reads GAGVSQSPRYKVTKRGQDVTLRCDPISSHATLYWYQQALGQGPEFLTYFNYEAQPDKSGLPSDRFSAERPEGSISTLTIQRTEQRDSAMYRCASSPSAYNEQFFGPGTRLTVL.

The V gene is TRBV7-6, the J gene TRBJ2-7; TRBD1 or TRBD2 may be the D gene (5 bases each). V lost 6 bases and J 4 bases, leaving 16 bases between the germline ends. This CDR3 is built from 14 residues. Looked up from germline, CDR1 is SGHVS and CDR2 is FNYEAQ. The CDR3 DNA follows: TGTGCCAGCAGTCCTACCGGGGCCTTATACGAGCAGTACTTC. Translated: CASSPTGALYEQYF.

V and J are TRBV20-1 and TRBJ2-2; the match to TRBD1 covers 8 bases. CDR1 and CDR2 (germline): DFQATT, SNEGSKA (reference sequence). The V gene end was trimmed by 0 bases and the J gene end by 5 bases; junction bases not matched to a gene: 2. The CDR3 is 14 residues long. The CDR3 region is CSARDRGRTGELFF. For the CDR3, the DNA is TGCAGTGCTAGAGACAGGGGGCGGACCGGGGAGCTGTTTTTT.

The table lists this clonotype with a few counts. The chain links TRBV11-2 to TRBJ2-2; no clear D gene. The CDR3 is 11 residues long. Germline CDR1 and CDR2: SGHAT and FQNNGV. Trimming stripped 5 bases from V and 6 bases from J, with 4 bases between. In nucleotides, the CDR3 is TGTGCCAGCAGCCCTCCCGGGGAGCTGTTTTTT. Translating it yields CASSPPGELFF.

In this sample, this clonotype turned up once. The chain has TRBV7-9 and TRBJ1-1, with D possibly being TRBD1 (5 bases). The V end lost 4 bases, the J end lost 0 bases, and 18 bases lay between the germline ends. The CDR3 consists of 17 residues. CDR1 and CDR2 from the germline V gene are SEHNR and FQNEAQ (reference sequence). The CDR3 reads CASSSNRGISMNTEAFF. CDR3 nucleotide sequence: TGTGCCAGCAGCTCGAATCGGGGGATAAGTATGAACACTGAAGCTTTCTTT.

The chain employs TRBV7-2 and TRBJ1-5, with TRBD1 as a possible D gene (5 bases). Trimming left V 1 base short and J 7 bases short, with 14 bases between. From germline, CDR1 is SGHTA and CDR2 FQGNSA. The CDR3 has 15 amino acids. The CDR3 nucleotides are TGTGCCAGCAGCTTAGGGGGCCTCACGGCCCAGCCCCAGCATTTT. Its translation is CASSLGGLTAQPQHF.

The gene calls are TRBV9 and TRBJ2-2, with TRBD1 matching 7 bases. Trimming removed 4 bases from V and 3 bases from J; junction bases left unmatched: 6. Germline V gene data show CDR1 as SGDLS and CDR2 as YYNGEE. CDR3 size: 15 residues. The CDR3: CASSPADRDTGELFF. The CDR3 bases are TGTGCCAGCAGCCCGGCTGACAGGGACACCGGGGAGCTGTTTTTT.

This clonotype was counted many times. This rearrangement joins TRBV5-1 to TRBJ2-3; D call uncertain. Looked up from germline, CDR1 is SGHRS and CDR2 is YFSETQ. The CDR3 is made up of 14 amino acids. The ends were cut back, 0 bases at V and 1 base at J, with 6 bases in the middle. The CDR3 loop is CASSLAGRTDTQYF. The DNA of the CDR3 is TGCGCCAGCAGCTTGGCAGGCCGCACAGATACGCAGTATTTT. Variable domain in full (rest from reference TRBV5-1 and TRBJ2-3): KAGVTQTPRYLIKTRGQQVTLSCSPISGHRSVSWYQQTPGQGLQFLFEYFSETQRNKGNFPGRFSGRQFSNSRSEMNVSTLELGDSALYLCASSLAGRTDTQYFGPGTRLTVL.

This clonotype occurred a few times. The chain is built from TRBV6-5 and TRBJ1-2, with TRBD1 matching 9 bases. Looked up from germline, CDR1 is MNHEY and CDR2 is SVGAGI. Unmatched junction bases numbered 10, after V lost 6 bases and J lost 5 bases. The CDR3 consists of 15 residues. CDR3 region: CASRRTGVIGYGYTF. The CDR3 coding sequence is TGTGCCAGCAGGAGGACAGGGGTGATTGGATATGGCTACACCTTC.

The gene calls are TRBV7-8 and TRBJ1-1, with 9 bases aligning to TRBD1. Trimming at V came to 1 base and at J to 10 bases, leaving 7 bases not matched to a gene. CDR3 length: 14 amino acids. Germline V CDR1 and CDR2: SGHVS, FQNEAQ. The CDR3 nucleotides are TGTGCCAGCAGCTTAGGACAGGGGGGAAGGGGAGCTTTCTTT. Translating gives CASSLGQGGRGAFF. Full variable domain (outside the CDR3, taken from reference TRBV7-8 and TRBJ1-1): GAGVSQSPRYKVAKRGQDVALRCDPISGHVSLFWYQQALGQGPEFLTYFQNEAQLDKSGLPSDRFFAERPEGSVSTLKIQRTQQEDSAVYLCASSLGQGGRGAFFGQGTRLTVV.

The chain is built from TRBV7-9 and TRBJ1-2; the D gene is possibly TRBD1 (6 bases). Deletions cut 4 bases from V and 2 bases from J, with 14 bases between. Germline CDR1 is SEHNR and CDR2 is FQNEAQ (reference sequence). The CDR3 has 15 residues. CDR3 loop: CASSSPAGANYGYTF. DNA for the CDR3: TGTGCCAGCAGCTCCCCCGCGGGGGCCAACTATGGCTACACCTTC.

This clonotype occurred many times. The chain recombines TRBV18 with TRBJ2-5, with D possibly TRBD1 on 5 matching bases. The germline gives CDR1 KGHSH, CDR2 LQKENI. Trimming took off 6 bases at V and 0 bases at J, with 14 bases between the two ends. The CDR3 contains 15 residues. Written as DNA, the CDR3 is TGTGCCAGCTCCCCGCCTCCAGGGTACCAAGAGACCCAGTACTTC. Encoded protein: CASSPPPGYQETQYF.

A few counts support this clonotype. This rearrangement joins TRBV7-2 to TRBJ1-2; 11 bases are a match to TRBD1. Per the germline V gene, CDR1 is SGHTA and CDR2 is FQGNSA. CDR3 length: 15 residues. The junction had 7 bases not matched to a gene; V was cut back by 4 bases and J by 6 bases. The CDR3 loop is CASSSYRTGGDGYTF. CDR3 in DNA: TGTGCCAGCAGCTCATACAGGACAGGGGGCGATGGCTACACCTTC.

The chain recombines TRBV5-4 with TRBJ2-2, with 8 bases that match TRBD2. The germline CDR1 and CDR2 sequences are SGHNT and YYREEE (reference sequence). V shed 6 bases, J shed 2 bases, and the junction held 9 bases outside the gene matches. The CDR3 runs 16 residues. CDR3 DNA sequence: TGTGCCAGCACCCGGGGGGGGACTATTAACACCGGGGAGCTGTTTTTT. Protein sequence: CASTRGGTINTGELFF.

This clonotype was detected ten times or more. V is TRBV6-6 and J is TRBJ2-3; possibly TRBD2 for D (7 bases). CDR3 length: 19 amino acids. Trimming pared 4 bases from V and 0 bases from J, leaving 23 bases between. The germline V gene encodes CDR1 MNHNY and CDR2 SVGAGI (reference sequence). Here the CDR3 DNA reads TGTGCCAGCAGTTTGTGGGGGGGCCAAACATTCTCTAGCACAGATACGCAGTATTTT. It translates to CASSLWGGQTFSSTDTQYF.